These 20 T cell receptor beta chains originate from one sample sequenced in a study of identical twins. Using its own MiXCR run on the 5' RACE reads, TCRdb lists one record per CDR3 protein. The repertoire holds hundreds of thousands of distinct CDR3 sequences, with around a sixth as singletons. The data also belong to a second study, concerning T cells expressing NK-cell markers.

Sequencing used PBMCs. Receptors originate from a woman younger than 30 in good health.

V is TRBV9 and J is TRBJ2-7, with a possible D match to TRBD2 (7 bases). CDR1 and CDR2 (germline): SGDLS, YYNGEE. V lost 0 bases and J lost 5, with 12 bases in between. The CDR3 is 14 residues long. CDR3 DNA: TGTGCCAGCAGCGTAGGGCAGGGGAGGGACGAGCAGTACTTC. Translated, it gives CASSVGQGRDEQYF.

CDR3 amino acids: CARQGYGYTF. CDR3 nucleotide sequence: TGTGCCAGACAGGGCTATGGCTACACCTTC. J is TRBJ1-2 and V is TRBV6-6; maybe TRBD1 (6 bases). V gave up 9 bases and J gave up 4 bases, with 6 bases separating them. CDR3 size: 10 residues. Germline V gene data show CDR1 as MNHNY and CDR2 as SVGAGI (reference sequence).

This clonotype was counted a single time. The chain has TRBV20-1 and TRBJ2-7; 8 bases map to TRBD2. Per the germline V gene, CDR1 is DFQATT and CDR2 is SNEGSKA (reference sequence). The CDR3 length is 16 residues. J gave up 0 bases and V 5 bases, and 12 bases lay outside the gene matches. The CDR3 DNA is TGCAGTGCTGTAGGACTAGCTGCCGCCTCCTCCTACGAGCAGTACTTC. It specifies CSAVGLAAASSYEQYF.

This clonotype was seen only a few times. V is TRBV6-1 and J is TRBJ2-5; 9 bases are shared with TRBD2. V was clipped by 7 bases and J by 4 bases; unmatched bases: 7. The CDR3 has 14 amino acids. The germline V gene has CDR1 MNHNS and CDR2 SASEGT. The CDR3 here is CASNRLAAGETQYF. DNA for the CDR3: TGTGCCAGCAACCGACTAGCGGCGGGAGAGACCCAGTACTTC.

There are a few counts of this clonotype. The rearrangement joins TRBV3-1 to TRBJ2-1; the D gene is possibly TRBD2 (5 bases). CDR3 length equals 20 residues. V lost 4 bases and J 0 bases, leaving 25 bases between the germline ends. Germline V lookup: CDR1 LGHDT, CDR2 YNNKEL (reference sequence). The CDR3 DNA is TGTGCCAGCAGCCCGAAGGTGGACTCTCCAAACCCAAGCTCCTACAATGAGCAGTTCTTC. Translating gives CASSPKVDSPNPSSYNEQFF.

J is TRBJ2-2 and V is TRBV29-1; 9 positions agree with TRBD1. Looked up from germline, CDR1 is SQVTM and CDR2 is ANQGSEA. CDR3 length: 16 residues. V trimming: 5 bases; J trimming: 3 bases; junction bases outside the gene matches: 10. CDR3: CSVPNRDREYTGELFF. CDR3 bases: TGCAGCGTTCCCAACCGGGACAGGGAATACACCGGGGAGCTGTTTTTT.

This clonotype was seen only a few times. The genes are TRBV12-3 or TRBV12-4 and TRBJ2-3, with D unclear. The V end was cut by 5 bases, the J end by 4 bases, with 10 bases between. There are 13 residues in the CDR3. The CDR3 sequence: CASSQNLPDTQYF. The CDR3 DNA is TGTGCCAGCAGTCAAAACCTTCCAGATACGCAGTATTTT.

This clonotype was seen a handful of times. The chain carries TRBV29-1 and TRBJ2-6; D is perhaps TRBD2 (6 bases). Germline lookup yields CDR1 SQVTM and CDR2 ANQGSEA. The CDR3 sequence is 16 residues long. The V end was cut by 8 bases, the J end by 2 bases, with 19 bases between. As DNA, the CDR3 is TGCAGCAGAATCGGGGGTGGTTGGGCTGGGGCCAACGTCCTGACTTTC. This sequence encodes CSRIGGGWAGANVLTF.

The chain has TRBV7-2 and TRBJ1-5; D gene ambiguous. The V gene lost 0 bases and the J gene lost 0 bases, with 12 bases spanning the gap. This CDR3 spans 17 amino acids. Germline V lookup: CDR1 SGHTA, CDR2 FQGNSA. The CDR3, as DNA: TGTGCCAGCAGCTTAGCCCCCCGGGAGAATAGCAATCAGCCCCAGCATTTT. As protein: CASSLAPRENSNQPQHF.

This chain uses TRBV7-8 with TRBJ2-3; D gene ambiguous. V shed 5 bases and J shed 6 bases, with 12 bases lying between them. The CDR3 is made up of 13 amino acids. Germline-derived CDR1 and CDR2 are SGHVS and FQNEAQ. For the CDR3, the DNA is TGTGCCAGCAGCAACCTGCACGCGGATACGCAGTATTTT. Its protein product is CASSNLHADTQYF. The entire variable domain, with the rest obtained from reference TRBV7-8 and TRBJ2-3, is as follows: GAGVSQSPRYKVAKRGQDVALRCDPISGHVSLFWYQQALGQGPEFLTYFQNEAQLDKSGLPSDRFFAERPEGSVSTLKIQRTQQEDSAVYLCASSNLHADTQYFGPGTRLTVL.

This clonotype was recorded only once. This chain connects TRBV12-3 or TRBV12-4 to TRBJ1-2, with 8 nucleotides matching TRBD1. This CDR3 is built from 17 residues. V shed 1 base and J 4 bases; nucleotides not matched to a gene: 11. The CDR3 sequence is CASSLVRLKGTGYGYTF. The DNA of the CDR3 is TGTGCCAGCAGTTTAGTTAGACTAAAGGGGACAGGCTATGGCTACACCTTC.

A single count supports this clonotype. The rearrangement uses TRBV4-3 and TRBJ2-2, with TRBD1 matching over 8 bases. Germline V gives CDR1 LGHNA, CDR2 YSLEER. The CDR3 has 16 residues. V lost 1 base, J lost 1 base, and 2 bases stayed unmatched. CDR3 nucleotides: TGCGCCAGCAGCCAAGCCAGGGGGCAGAACACCGGGGAGCTGTTTTTT. Amino acids: CASSQARGQNTGELFF.

The chain carries TRBV20-1 and TRBJ2-1; tentative D call: TRBD1 (9 bases). The germline CDR1 and CDR2 sequences are DFQATT and SNEGSKA (reference sequence). V lost 6 bases and J 0 bases, leaving 21 bases between the germline ends. The CDR3 is 17 residues long. The CDR3 sequence: CSALGQGSGSSYNEQFF. The CDR3 nucleotides are TGCAGTGCGCTGGGACAGGGAAGCGGGAGCTCCTACAATGAGCAGTTCTTC.

V and J are TRBV7-8 and TRBJ2-5; D is undetermined. In germline, CDR1 is SGHVS, CDR2 FQNEAQ. Trimming pared 5 bases from V and 3 bases from J, leaving 10 bases between. The CDR3 covers 13 residues. CDR3 sequence: CASSHPPEETQYF. The CDR3 bases are TGTGCCAGCAGCCACCCCCCAGAAGAGACCCAGTACTTC.

The J gene is TRBJ1-5, the V gene TRBV20-1; tentative D call: TRBD1 (5 bases). The V end lost 1 base, the J end lost 2 bases, and 15 bases lay between the germline ends. Germline CDR1 is DFQATT and CDR2 is SNEGSKA (reference sequence). The CDR3 length is 16 residues. The chain's CDR3 is CSARGGLGRGNQPQHF. In nucleotides, the CDR3 is TGCAGTGCTAGAGGCGGGTTGGGCAGGGGCAATCAGCCCCAGCATTTT.

Here the CDR3 reads CASSVAGNSNQPQHF. In DNA form, the CDR3 reads TGCGCCAGCAGCGTGGCAGGAAATAGCAATCAGCCCCAGCATTTT. The chain links TRBV5-1 to TRBJ1-5; D ambiguous. The germline V gene has CDR1 SGHRS and CDR2 YFSETQ. The CDR3 is 15 residues long. Trimming removed 4 bases at V and 0 bases at J, with 11 bases between.

The V and J genes are TRBV30 and TRBJ2-1; D gene uncertain. V was trimmed by 6 bases and J by 3 bases, leaving 18 bases between them. The CDR3 contains 15 residues. CDR1 GTSNPN and CDR2 SVGIG come from the germline V gene (reference sequence). CDR3 protein: CACRQLRKHYNEQFF. In DNA, the CDR3 is TGTGCCTGCCGACAACTGCGGAAACACTACAATGAGCAGTTCTTC.

This clonotype has a handful of counts. The CDR3 nucleotides read TGCGCCAGCGGGGAGACTAGGAACACCGGGGAGCTGTTTTTT. Its protein is CASGETRNTGELFF. V and J are TRBV10-2 and TRBJ2-2; perhaps TRBD2 as D (6 bases). The CDR3 loop spans 14 amino acids. V lost 8 bases and J 1 base, leaving 11 bases between the germline ends. Germline V gene lookup returns CDR1 WSHSY and CDR2 SAAADI.

V is TRBV5-6 and J is TRBJ1-6; D unclear. The length of the CDR3 is 14 residues. The V and J ends lost 4 bases and 9 bases respectively, with 14 bases between them. Germline CDR1 SGHDT, CDR2 YYEEEE. The CDR3 nucleotides read TGTGCCAGCAGCCCCGGGCTCGTCTGTTCACCCCTCCACTTT. Amino acids: CASSPGLVCSPLHF.

The chain combines TRBV20-1 with TRBJ1-5; weak D call: TRBD1 (5 bases). The CDR3 length is 14 residues. From germline, CDR1 is DFQATT and CDR2 SNEGSKA (reference sequence). V was pared by 4 bases and J by 4 bases, with 14 bases between. CDR3 nucleotides: TGCAGTGCTACCCTCACAGGAAGGAATCAGCCCCAGCATTTT. Its translation: CSATLTGRNQPQHF.